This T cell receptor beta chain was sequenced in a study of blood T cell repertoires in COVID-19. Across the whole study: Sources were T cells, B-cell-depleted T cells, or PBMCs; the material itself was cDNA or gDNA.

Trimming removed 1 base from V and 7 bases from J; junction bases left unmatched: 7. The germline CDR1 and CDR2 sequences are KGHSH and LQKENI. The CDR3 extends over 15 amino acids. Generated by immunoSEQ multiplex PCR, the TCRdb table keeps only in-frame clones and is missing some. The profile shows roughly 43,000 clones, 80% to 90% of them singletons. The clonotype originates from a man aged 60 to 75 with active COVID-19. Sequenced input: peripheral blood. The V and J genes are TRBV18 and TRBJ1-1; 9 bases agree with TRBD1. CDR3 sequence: CASSPRTGDGREAFF. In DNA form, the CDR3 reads TGTGCCAGCTCACCACGGACAGGGGACGGCCGTGAAGCTTTCTTT.